The following is a T cell receptor (beta chain) sequence with its context. This clonotype has a count of ten or more. There is no known antigen for this receptor. Per-base quality was not reported, and no clone a single base away is much larger than it. Receptor amplification or capture employed PCR. The data were produced on a NextSeq 500. TCRdb's own reprocessing of the public reads used fastp at Q25 and MiXCR and kept productive beta chains. Rows with one shared CDR3 protein collapse into an entry with the most common genes and DNA. The sample table shows about 10,000 distinct CDR3 sequences, and 25% to 30% are seen once. The ten largest clones represent roughly 8.5% of the sample. V is clipped by 0 bases and J by 3 bases, and the sequence between their germline boundaries is 9 bases long. Taken from cysteine to phenylalanine, the CDR3 has 15 residues. Only the CDR3 DNA is retained, 45 bases long and in frame from the first base. For CDR1 and CDR2, the germline V gene lists SGHVS and FQNEAQ.

The data originate from a study of immune characterization of retroperitoneal liposarcoma (dated 2019 in TCRdb). The sample consisted of tumor tissue. This clonotype was obtained from a male donor with retroperitoneal liposarcoma. The chain links TRBV7-8 with TRBJ2-1; the D gene lacks a confident call. The DNA sequence is given as TGTGCCAGCAGCTTAGCGTTGGGAAGCTACAATGAGCAGTTCTTC. This translates into CASSLALGSYNEQFF.